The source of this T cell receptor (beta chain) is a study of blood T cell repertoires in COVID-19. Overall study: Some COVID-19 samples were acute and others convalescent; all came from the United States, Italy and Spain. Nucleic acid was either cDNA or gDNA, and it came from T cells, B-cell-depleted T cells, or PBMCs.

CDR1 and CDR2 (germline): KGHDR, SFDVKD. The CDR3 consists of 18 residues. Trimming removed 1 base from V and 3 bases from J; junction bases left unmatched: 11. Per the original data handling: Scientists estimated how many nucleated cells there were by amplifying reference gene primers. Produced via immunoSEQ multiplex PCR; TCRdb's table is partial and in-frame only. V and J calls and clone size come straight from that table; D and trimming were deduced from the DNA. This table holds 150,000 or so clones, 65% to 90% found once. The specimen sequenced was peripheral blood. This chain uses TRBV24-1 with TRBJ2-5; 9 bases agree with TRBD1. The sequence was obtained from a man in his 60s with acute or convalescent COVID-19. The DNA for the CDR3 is TGTGCCACCAGTGATTTCCTAGCACCGGGACAGGGAAAAGAGACCCAGTACTTC. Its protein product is CATSDFLAPGQGKETQYF.